This is a list of T cell receptor beta chains from one sample in a study of T cell repertoires in cytomegalovirus infection. TCRdb re-called the reads through MiXCR, storing one row per CDR3 protein. The sample holds hundreds of thousands of distinct CDR3 sequences; about 9.2% are singletons and the top ten take approximately 2.3%. Sequencing was performed on PBMCs. These receptors all stem from a human donor in good health (CMV status not recorded). Some clones in this sample may be carry-over from other donors' samples. Both conserved end residues are part of each CDR3. A D gene is named only where the DNA matches it firmly. Rows may omit the clone size; those that give it use once, few, many or a size class.

v_gene	abundance	j_gene	d_gene	CDR3nt	CDR3aa
TRBV5-4	many	TRBJ2-2	.	TGTGCCAGCAGTTTCGCAGGGGGGCACGGGGAGCTGTTTTTT	CASSFAGGHGELFF
TRBV7-9	many	TRBJ1-2	.	TGTGCCAGCAGCTCTAAAAGCCCCATTAGAGGGCTTCCTGGCTACACCTTC	CASSSKSPIRGLPGYTF
TRBV6-2/TRBV6-3	.	TRBJ2-1	TRBD1	TGTGCCAGCAGTTCCGAAGGGACAGACAATGAGCAGTTCTTC	CASSSEGTDNEQFF
TRBV7-8	few	TRBJ1-2	TRBD1	TGTGCCAGCACGGACAGGCTTAACTATGGCTACACCTTC	CASTDRLNYGYTF
TRBV20-1	many	TRBJ2-7	.	TGCAGTGCTAGAGATCCCGCGGGACTGAGCTCCTACGAGCAGTACTTC	CSARDPAGLSSYEQYF
TRBV6-2/TRBV6-3	many	TRBJ1-1	.	TGTGCCAGCAGTTACCCCATTGGGGCTTTCTTT	CASSYPIGAFF
TRBV20-1	few	TRBJ2-7	.	TGCAGTGCTAGTTTGGGGGTTACCTACGAGCAGTACTTC	CSASLGVTYEQYF
TRBV28	.	TRBJ2-2	TRBD1	TGTGCCGGGGGACAGGAAATTCCCGGGGAGCTGTTTTTT	CAGGQEIPGELFF
TRBV2	few	TRBJ1-2	.	TGTGCCAGCAGTGAGACCAAAACCGGGACAACCTATGGCTACACCTTC	CASSETKTGTTYGYTF
TRBV7-2	many	TRBJ2-1	TRBD1	TGTGCCATCCGAACCCAGGGGGTCAATGAGCAGTTCTTC	CAIRTQGVNEQFF
TRBV7-2	many	TRBJ2-7	.	TGTGCCAGCAGCTCATTTCATAGGTACGAGCAGTACTTC	CASSSFHRYEQYF
TRBV29-1	many	TRBJ1-2	.	TGCAGCGTTGAAATAGCAGGGTCTTATGGCTACACCTTC	CSVEIAGSYGYTF
TRBV20-1	few	TRBJ1-4	.	TGCAGCGTTGTAGAGGGACAAATTAATGAAAAACTGTTTTTT	CSVVEGQINEKLFF
TRBV4-2	.	TRBJ2-6	.	TGTGCCAGCAGCCAGGAGCAGTCGGCTGGGGCCAACGTCCTGACTTTC	CASSQEQSAGANVLTF
TRBV29-1	many	TRBJ2-5	.	TGCAGCGTTGTGGCAGTCCAAGAGACCCAGTACTTC	CSVVAVQETQYF
TRBV6-2/TRBV6-3	many	TRBJ2-3	.	TGTGCCAGCAGTTCCCTCCCGTGGCGGGGAATCACAGATACGCAGTATTTT	CASSSLPWRGITDTQYF
TRBV7-7	many	TRBJ2-1	.	TGTGCTAGCAGCTTAGAGAGCAGGGGAGGTGAGCAGTTCTTC	CASSLESRGGEQFF
TRBV4-1	few	TRBJ2-2	TRBD1	TGCGCCAGCAGCCAAGAACTAAACAGGGGCCACCTCGCTGGAGTTAAGGGGACCGGGGAGCTGTTTTTT	CASSQELNRGHLAGVKGTGELFF
TRBV29-1	.	TRBJ1-1	TRBD1	TGCAGCGTGCGGACAGGGGGGGGGACTGAAGCTTTCTTT	CSVRTGGGTEAFF
TRBV29-1	many	TRBJ1-2	TRBD1	TGCAGCGTCGGGGGAGGGACAGGGAACTATGGCTACACCTTC	CSVGGGTGNYGYTF
TRBV7-2	many	TRBJ1-2	.	TGTGCCAGCAGCTTAGATCCAGGTTCTAGCTACACCTTC	CASSLDPGSSYTF
TRBV4-3	many	TRBJ1-6	.	TGCGCCAGCAGCCAGACGGGGGGTTCACCCCTCCACTTT	CASSQTGGSPLHF
TRBV2	many	TRBJ2-7	TRBD1	TGTGCCAGCAGCCAGACTCGGGACAGGGGTACCTACGAGCAGTACTTC	CASSQTRDRGTYEQYF
TRBV7-8	many	TRBJ2-3	.	TGTGCCAGCAGCTCTGACCTACCCTTGGCGCAGTATTTT	CASSSDLPLAQYF
TRBV7-2	many	TRBJ1-6	TRBD1	TGTGCCAGCAGCAGAACCCAGGGGGCAGGGTCACCCCTCCACTTT	CASSRTQGAGSPLHF
TRBV7-9	many	TRBJ2-1	TRBD1	TGTGCCAGCAGCAAATCGGACAGGGAAATTGATTTC	CASSKSDREIDF
TRBV24-1	many	TRBJ2-2	.	TGTGCCACCAGCCTTACAGGGCCCACCGGGGAGCTGTTTTTT	CATSLTGPTGELFF
TRBV10-1	few	TRBJ1-1	.	TGCGCCAGCAGTGCGAGGGGACCAGTGATGGCTTTCTTT	CASSARGPVMAFF
TRBV6-1	.	TRBJ1-3	TRBD1	TGTGCCAGCAGCAAAGAGGGGGCAAGGTCTGGAAACACCATATATTTT	CASSKEGARSGNTIYF
TRBV12-5	many	TRBJ1-1	.	TGTGCTAGTGGTCCCATGGGTGGGGGGGACACTGAAGCTTTCTTT	CASGPMGGGDTEAFF
TRBV28	many	TRBJ2-1	TRBD2	TGTGCCAGCAGTTTGGTACAGGCGGGGGGGAATGAGCAGTTCTTC	CASSLVQAGGNEQFF
TRBV7-2	many	TRBJ2-4	.	TGTGCCAGCAGCCCAACAGGGCGGGTGGCCAAAAACATTCAGTACTTC	CASSPTGRVAKNIQYF